Presented here are 12 T cell receptor beta chains from one specimen sequenced in a study of T cell changes during pregnancy in multiple sclerosis. The protocol was immunoSEQ multiplex PCR, while the TCRdb copy is restricted to in-frame clones and leaves out a portion. This table holds tens of thousands of clones, around 93% found once. The source was peripheral blood, collected in the first trimester of pregnancy. Every receptor here comes from a female donor with multiple sclerosis, enrolled in a pregnancy study.

J is TRBJ2-7 and V is TRBV5-4; possibly TRBD2 for D (6 bases). CDR1 SGHNT and CDR2 YYREEE come from the germline V gene (reference sequence). Trimming shortened V by 4 bases and J by 5 bases, and 22 bases separated the two germline ends. The CDR3 is 16 amino acids. CDR3 loop: CASSLYVAETGDEQYF. The CDR3 bases are TGTGCCAGCAGCCTTTACGTAGCGGAGACCGGCGACGAGCAGTACTTC.

The chain couples TRBV6-1 to TRBJ2-7; D gene ambiguous. This CDR3 has 13 residues. V lost 7 bases and J lost 0, with 10 bases in between. Germline CDR1 and CDR2: MNHNS and SASEGT. In nucleotides, the CDR3 is TGTGCCAGCATCCAGACTCTCTCCTACGAGCAGTACTTC. This codes for CASIQTLSYEQYF.

The chain links TRBV18 to TRBJ1-2; 8 positions match TRBD1. The germline V gene encodes CDR1 KGHSH and CDR2 LQKENI. This CDR3 has 15 residues. With 3 bases clipped from V and 2 bases from J, the junction kept 5 bases outside the gene matches. The CDR3 spells CASSPWTGINYGYTF. In DNA form, the CDR3 reads TGTGCCAGCTCACCCTGGACAGGGATAAACTATGGCTACACCTTC.

This rearrangement joins TRBV5-5 to TRBJ2-1; D unresolved. The CDR3 is made up of 15 amino acids. Germline V gene lookup returns CDR1 SGHKS and CDR2 YYEKEE (reference sequence). The V and J ends lost 0 bases and 2 bases respectively, with 9 bases between them. Here the CDR3 DNA reads TGTGCCAGCAGCTTGGTTCCATCGGCCTACAATGAGCAGTTCTTC. Protein sequence: CASSLVPSAYNEQFF.

V and J are TRBV7-3 and TRBJ2-1, with TRBD2 identical over 8 bases. The CDR3 totals 15 residues. Germline V gene data show CDR1 as SGHTA and CDR2 as FQGTGA. The J segment lost 9 bases and the V segment lost 0 bases, leaving 7 bases of the junction unmatched. CDR3 DNA: TGTGCCAGCAGCTTAACCGGGGCGGGAGGTGCTGAGCAGTTCTTC. Protein: CASSLTGAGGAEQFF.

This sequence joins TRBV5-1 and TRBJ1-4; 10 bases match TRBD1. Germline V gives CDR1 SGHRS, CDR2 YFSETQ. V lost 0 bases and J lost 8; bases outside the gene matches: 4. This CDR3 contains 15 residues. The CDR3: CASSLAGQGTEKLFF. The CDR3 DNA reads TGCGCCAGCAGCTTGGCGGGACAGGGGACGGAAAAACTGTTTTTT.

This chain connects TRBV6-6 to TRBJ2-1; TRBD1 is a possible D gene (5 bases). Germline V gene lookup returns CDR1 MNHNY and CDR2 SVGAGI (reference sequence). The CDR3 has 14 residues. Trimming took off 2 bases at V and 2 bases at J, with 7 bases between the two ends. In nucleotides, the CDR3 is TGTGCCAGCAGTTACAGACAGACCTACAATGAGCAGTTCTTC. The encoded protein is CASSYRQTYNEQFF.

About this clone: Its ends do not fully match the called genes, so a read error is possible. The rearrangement joins TRBV15 to TRBJ1-2, with 8 bases aligning to TRBD1. Germline V gives CDR1 LNHNV, CDR2 YYDKDF (reference sequence). This CDR3 has 12 amino acids. In nucleotides, the CDR3 is TGTGCCACCAGCAGTGCAGGGGGCGAACGTTCCTTC. Translated, it gives CATSSAGGERSF. The full variable domain, its missing parts supplied by reference TRBV15 and TRBJ1-2, is DAMVIQNPRYQVTQFGKPVTLSCSQTLNHNVMYWYQQKSSQAPKLLFHYYDKDFNNEADTPDNFQSRRPNTSFCFLDIRSPGLGDTAMYLCATSSAGGERSFGSGTRLTVV.

The chain recombines TRBV10-3 with TRBJ2-7; D uncertain. The CDR3 is made up of 14 amino acids. Per the germline V gene, CDR1 is ENHRY and CDR2 is SYGVKD. Trimming removed 4 bases from V and 6 bases from J, with 16 bases in between. CDR3 sequence (DNA): TGTGCCATCAGTGGTAAGATAACTAACTTCGAGCAGTACTTC. Translated: CAISGKITNFEQYF.

CDR3 sequence reads: CASSPPFRDSNEKLFF. The CDR3 nucleotides are TGCGCCAGCAGCCCCCCTTTCCGGGACAGCAATGAAAAACTGTTTTTT. The chain carries TRBV5-1 and TRBJ1-4; 7 nucleotides match TRBD1. Unmatched junction bases numbered 11, after V lost 4 bases and J lost 5 bases. The CDR3 spans 16 residues. CDR1 SGHRS and CDR2 YFSETQ come from the germline V gene.

This clone was counted between two and nine times. J is TRBJ1-3 and V is TRBV7-8, with D tentatively TRBD1 (5 bases). The ends were cut back, 5 bases at V and 0 bases at J, with 11 bases in the middle. The CDR3 runs 15 residues. Germline V lookup: CDR1 SGHVS, CDR2 FQNEAQ. The CDR3 is CASSPYRFSGNTIYF. The CDR3 region has the DNA TGTGCCAGCAGCCCGTACAGGTTCTCTGGAAACACCATATATTTT.

The J gene is TRBJ1-1, the V gene TRBV27; 10 positions agree with TRBD1. V dropped 10 bases and J dropped 3; count of bases not matched to a gene: 11. This CDR3 has 15 amino acids. Germline values: CDR1 MNHEY, CDR2 SMNVEV (reference sequence). The CDR3 sequence is CATFDRGRWDTEAFF. CDR3 in DNA: TGTGCCACCTTTGACAGGGGGCGCTGGGACACTGAAGCTTTCTTT.